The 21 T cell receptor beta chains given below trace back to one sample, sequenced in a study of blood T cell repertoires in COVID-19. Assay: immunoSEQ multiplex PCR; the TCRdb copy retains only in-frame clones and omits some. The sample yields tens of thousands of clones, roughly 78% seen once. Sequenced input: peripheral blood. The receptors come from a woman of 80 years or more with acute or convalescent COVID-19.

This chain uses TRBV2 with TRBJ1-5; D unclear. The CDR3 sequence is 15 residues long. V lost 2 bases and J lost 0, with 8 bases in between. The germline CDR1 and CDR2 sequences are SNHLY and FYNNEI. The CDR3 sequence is CASSEWETSNQPQHF. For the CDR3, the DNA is TGTGCCAGCAGTGAATGGGAGACTAGCAATCAGCCCCAGCATTTT.

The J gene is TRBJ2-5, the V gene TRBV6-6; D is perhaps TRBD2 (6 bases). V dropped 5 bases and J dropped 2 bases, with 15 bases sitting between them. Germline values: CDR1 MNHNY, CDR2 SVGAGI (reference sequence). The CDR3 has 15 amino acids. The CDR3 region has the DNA TGTGCCAGCAGTCTACTAGGGACTCTACAAGAGACCCAGTACTTC. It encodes CASSLLGTLQETQYF.

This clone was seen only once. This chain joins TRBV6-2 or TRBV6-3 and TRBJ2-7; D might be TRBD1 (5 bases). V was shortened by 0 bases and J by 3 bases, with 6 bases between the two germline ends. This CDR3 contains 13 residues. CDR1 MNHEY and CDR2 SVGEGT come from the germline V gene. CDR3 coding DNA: TGTGCCAGCAGTTACTCCGACAGCTACGAGCAGTACTTC. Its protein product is CASSYSDSYEQYF.

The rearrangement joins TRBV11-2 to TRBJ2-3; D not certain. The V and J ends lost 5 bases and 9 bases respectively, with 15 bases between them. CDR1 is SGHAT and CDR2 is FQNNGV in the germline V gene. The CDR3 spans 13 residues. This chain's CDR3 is CASSPPLRGTQYF. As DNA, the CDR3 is TGTGCCAGCAGCCCCCCTCTACGCGGCACGCAGTATTTT.

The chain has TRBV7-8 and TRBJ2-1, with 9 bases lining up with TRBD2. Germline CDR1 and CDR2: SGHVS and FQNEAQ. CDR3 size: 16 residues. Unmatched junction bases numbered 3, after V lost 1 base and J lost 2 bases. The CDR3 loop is CASSLEASGTYNEQFF. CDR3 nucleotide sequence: TGTGCCAGCAGCTTAGAGGCTAGCGGGACCTACAATGAGCAGTTCTTC.

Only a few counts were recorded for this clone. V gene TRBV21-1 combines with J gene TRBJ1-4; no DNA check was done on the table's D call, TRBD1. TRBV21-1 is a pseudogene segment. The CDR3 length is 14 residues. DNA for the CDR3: TGTGCCAGCAGCTCACAGGGGGCGTCGGAAAAACTGTTTTTT. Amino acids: CASSSQGASEKLFF.

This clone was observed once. CDR3 bases: TGTGCCAGTCGGACTAGCGGCTGGGGGATGCAGTATTTT. Encoded protein: CASRTSGWGMQYF. V is TRBV12-3 or TRBV12-4 and J is TRBJ2-3; 10 nucleotides match TRBD2. The CDR3 loop spans 13 amino acids. V shed 9 bases, J shed 11 bases, and the junction held 11 bases outside the gene matches.

The DNA of the CDR3 is TGTGCCAGCAGTTACTTGGACAGGGGGCTTGAGCAGTACTTC. Amino acids: CASSYLDRGLEQYF. The rearrangement links TRBV6-5 to TRBJ2-7; 11 bases are shared with TRBD1. This CDR3 spans 14 amino acids. Germline loops: CDR1 MNHEY, CDR2 SVGAGI. J gave up 7 bases and V 1 base, and 3 bases lay outside the gene matches.

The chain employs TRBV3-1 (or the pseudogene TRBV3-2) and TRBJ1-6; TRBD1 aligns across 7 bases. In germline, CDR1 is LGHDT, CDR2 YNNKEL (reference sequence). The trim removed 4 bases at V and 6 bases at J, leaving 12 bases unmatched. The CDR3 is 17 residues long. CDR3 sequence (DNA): TGTGCCAGCAGCCGACGTTTTAACAGGGGACCTAATTCACCCCTCCACTTT. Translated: CASSRRFNRGPNSPLHF.

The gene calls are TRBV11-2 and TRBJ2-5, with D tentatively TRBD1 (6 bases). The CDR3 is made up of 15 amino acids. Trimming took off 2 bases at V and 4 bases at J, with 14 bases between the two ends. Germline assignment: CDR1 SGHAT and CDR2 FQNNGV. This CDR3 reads CASSLTPGRGETQYF. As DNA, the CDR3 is TGTGCCAGCAGCTTAACCCCGGGCAGGGGAGAGACCCAGTACTTC.

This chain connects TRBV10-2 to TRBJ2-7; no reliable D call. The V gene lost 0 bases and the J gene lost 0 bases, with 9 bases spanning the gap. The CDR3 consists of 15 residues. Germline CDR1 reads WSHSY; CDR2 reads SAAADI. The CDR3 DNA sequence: TGCGCCAGCAGTGAGTCGACATCAAGCTCCTACGAGCAGTACTTC. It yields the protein CASSESTSSSYEQYF.

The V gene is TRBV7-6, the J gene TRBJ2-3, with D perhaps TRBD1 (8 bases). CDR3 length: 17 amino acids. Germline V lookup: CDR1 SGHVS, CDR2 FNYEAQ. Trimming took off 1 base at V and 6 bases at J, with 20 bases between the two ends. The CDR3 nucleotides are TGTGCCAGCAGCTTAGGGATCGGACAGGGAGGGAGCGATACGCAGTATTTT. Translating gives CASSLGIGQGGSDTQYF.

This chain's CDR3 is CAISGQDNQPQHF. DNA of the CDR3: TGTGCCATCAGCGGACAGGACAATCAGCCCCAGCATTTT. The chain has TRBV10-3 and TRBJ1-5; 7 nucleotides align to TRBD1. From germline, CDR1 is ENHRY and CDR2 SYGVKD. V trimming: 6 bases; J trimming: 3 bases; junction bases outside the gene matches: 2. CDR3 length: 13 amino acids.

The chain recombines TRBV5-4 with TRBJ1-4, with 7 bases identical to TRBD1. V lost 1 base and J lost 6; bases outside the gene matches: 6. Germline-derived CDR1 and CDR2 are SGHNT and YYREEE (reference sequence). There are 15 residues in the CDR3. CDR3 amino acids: CASSLTGEEDEKLFF. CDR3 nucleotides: TGTGCCAGCAGCTTGACAGGGGAAGAGGATGAAAAACTGTTTTTT.

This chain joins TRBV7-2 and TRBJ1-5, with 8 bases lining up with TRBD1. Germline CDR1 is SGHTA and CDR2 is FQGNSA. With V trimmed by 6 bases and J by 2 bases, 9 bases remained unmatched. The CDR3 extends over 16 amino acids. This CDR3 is CASRHTGGQGNQPQHF. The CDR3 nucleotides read TGTGCCAGCAGACACACAGGGGGTCAGGGCAATCAGCCCCAGCATTTT. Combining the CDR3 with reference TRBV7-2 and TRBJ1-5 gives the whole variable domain GAGVSQSPSNKVTEKGKDVELRCDPISGHTALYWYRQSLGQGLEFLIYFQGNSAPDKSGLPSDRFSAERTGGSVSTLTIQRTQQEDSAVYLCASRHTGGQGNQPQHFGDGTRLSIL.

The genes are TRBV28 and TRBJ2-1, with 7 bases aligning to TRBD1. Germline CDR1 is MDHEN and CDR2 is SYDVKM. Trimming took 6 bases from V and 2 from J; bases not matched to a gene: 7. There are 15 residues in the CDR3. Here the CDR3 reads CASSLQGPPYNEQFF. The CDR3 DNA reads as TGTGCCAGCAGCTTACAGGGGCCCCCCTACAATGAGCAGTTCTTC.

The CDR3 loop reads CASSLLSYEQYF. In DNA, the CDR3 is TGTGCCAGCAGCCTCCTGTCCTACGAGCAGTACTTC. This rearrangement joins TRBV5-4 to TRBJ2-7; no clear D. The CDR3 is made up of 12 amino acids. The germline V gene has CDR1 SGHNT and CDR2 YYREEE (reference sequence). The V gene lost 4 bases and the J gene lost 1 base, with 6 bases spanning the gap. Drawing the rest from reference TRBV5-4 and TRBJ2-7, the complete variable domain is ETGVTQSPTHLIKTRGQQVTLRCSSQSGHNTVSWYQQALGQGPQFIFQYYREEENGRGNFPPRFSGLQFPNYSSELNVNALELDDSALYLCASSLLSYEQYFGPGTRLTVT.

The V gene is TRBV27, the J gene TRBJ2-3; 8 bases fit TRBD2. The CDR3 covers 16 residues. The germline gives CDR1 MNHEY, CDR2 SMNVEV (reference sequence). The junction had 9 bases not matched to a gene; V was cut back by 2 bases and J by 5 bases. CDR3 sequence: CASSLRVAGRGDTQYF. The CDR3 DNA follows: TGTGCCAGCAGTTTAAGGGTAGCGGGACGGGGAGATACGCAGTATTTT.

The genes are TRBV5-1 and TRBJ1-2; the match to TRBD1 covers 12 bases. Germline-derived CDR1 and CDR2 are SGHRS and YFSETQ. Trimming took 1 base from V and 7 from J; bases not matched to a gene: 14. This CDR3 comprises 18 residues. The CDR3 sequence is CASSLSGTGGAGGSGYTF. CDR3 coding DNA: TGCGCCAGCAGCTTGTCCGGGACAGGGGGCGCGGGGGGTAGTGGCTACACCTTC.

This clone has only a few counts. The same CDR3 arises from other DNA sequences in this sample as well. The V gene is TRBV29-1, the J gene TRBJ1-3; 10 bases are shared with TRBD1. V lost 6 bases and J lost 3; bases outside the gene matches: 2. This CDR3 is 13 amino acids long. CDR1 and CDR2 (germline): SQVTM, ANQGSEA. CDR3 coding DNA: TGCAGCGTACGGACAGGGGGTGGAAACACCATATATTTT. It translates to CSVRTGGGNTIYF.

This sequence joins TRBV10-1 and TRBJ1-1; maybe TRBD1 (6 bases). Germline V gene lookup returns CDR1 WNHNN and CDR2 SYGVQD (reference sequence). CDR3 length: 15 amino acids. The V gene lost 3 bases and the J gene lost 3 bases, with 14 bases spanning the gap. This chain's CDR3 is CASSEQGPIHTEAFF. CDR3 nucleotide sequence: TGCGCCAGCAGTGAACAGGGACCTATCCACACTGAAGCTTTCTTT.